This T cell receptor beta chain derives from a study of CD4+ T cells in melanoma. TCRdb's copy holds only in-frame clones and misses some; the assay was immunoSEQ multiplex PCR. The table has about 18,000 clones, 81% seen once. The V end was cut by 5 bases, the J end by 8 bases, with 12 bases between. Germline values: CDR1 SGHVS, CDR2 FNYEAQ. The CDR3 extends over 12 amino acids. V and J are TRBV7-6 and TRBJ1-2, with D possibly TRBD1 on 5 matching bases. The sequence derives from a human donor with melanoma. Specimen: cells from a culture (not recorded whether cultured in vitro). The CDR3 loop reads CASSLRGSGYTF. Written as DNA, the CDR3 is TGTGCCAGCAGCCTTAGGGGATCGGGCTACACCTTC.